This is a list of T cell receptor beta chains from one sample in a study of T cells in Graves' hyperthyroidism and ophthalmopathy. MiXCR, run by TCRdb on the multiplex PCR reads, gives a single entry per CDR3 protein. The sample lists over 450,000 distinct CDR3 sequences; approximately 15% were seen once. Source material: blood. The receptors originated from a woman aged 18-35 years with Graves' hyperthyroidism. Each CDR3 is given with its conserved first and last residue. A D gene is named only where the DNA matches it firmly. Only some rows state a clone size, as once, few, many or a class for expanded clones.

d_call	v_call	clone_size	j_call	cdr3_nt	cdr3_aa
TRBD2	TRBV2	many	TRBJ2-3	TGTGCCAGCAGTGAAATCCGCGGGAGAGGAACAGATACGCAGTATTTT	CASSEIRGRGTDTQYF
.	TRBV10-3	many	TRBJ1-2	TGTGCCATCAGTGACTCCAGTTTAGCTGGCTACACCTTC	CAISDSSLAGYTF
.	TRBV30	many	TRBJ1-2	TGTGCCTGGAGCAAAGATTGGGGCGCAACTAACTATGGCTACACCTTC	CAWSKDWGATNYGYTF
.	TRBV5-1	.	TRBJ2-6	TGCGCCAGCAGCTTGACGCCTGGGGCCAACGTCCTGACTTTC	CASSLTPGANVLTF
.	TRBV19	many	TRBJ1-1	TGTGCCAGTAGTATGACTCGACAGAATGAAGCTTTCTTT	CASSMTRQNEAFF
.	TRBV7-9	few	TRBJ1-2	TGTGCCAGCAGCGAGGACGGAAACTATGGCTACACCTTC	CASSEDGNYGYTF
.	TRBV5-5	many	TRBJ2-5	TGTGCCAGCAGCTTGGGAGGCAGCTCGAAGACCCAGTACTTC	CASSLGGSSKTQYF
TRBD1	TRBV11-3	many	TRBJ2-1	TGTGCCAGCAGCTTAATTGGGACAGCTTACAATGAGCAGTTCTTC	CASSLIGTAYNEQFF
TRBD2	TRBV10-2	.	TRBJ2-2	TGCGCCAGCAGTGAGAATAGCGGGGGCCCGAACACCGGGGAGCTGTTTTTT	CASSENSGGPNTGELFF
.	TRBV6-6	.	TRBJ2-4	TGTGCCAGCAGTTACTCGCCCAGATCCCTAGCCAAAAACATTCAGTACTTC	CASSYSPRSLAKNIQYF
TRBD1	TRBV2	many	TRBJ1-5	TGTGCCAGCAGACACGGGACAGGGCCACTCCAGCCCCAGCATTTT	CASRHGTGPLQPQHF
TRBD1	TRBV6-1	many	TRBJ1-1	TGTGCCAGCAGAACCGGACAGGGGAAGAACACTGAAGCTTTCTTT	CASRTGQGKNTEAFF
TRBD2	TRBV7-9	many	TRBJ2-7	TGTGCCAGCAGCTCGACTAGCGGCCCCCGGGAACAGTACTTC	CASSSTSGPREQYF
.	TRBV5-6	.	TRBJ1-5	TGTGCCAGCAGCTTGAACCCTTGGGGCAATCAGCCCCAGCATTTT	CASSLNPWGNQPQHF
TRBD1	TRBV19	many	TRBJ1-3	TGTGCCAGTAGTATAAGGGGGACAGGGGGACCTGGAAACACCATATATTTT	CASSIRGTGGPGNTIYF
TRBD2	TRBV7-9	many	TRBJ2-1	TGTGCCAGCTTGTGGTCGACTAGCGGGATCGATGAGCAGTTCTTC	CASLWSTSGIDEQFF
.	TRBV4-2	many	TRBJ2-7	TGTGCCAGCAGCCAAGGGGGAGAGCCTCGCGAGCAGTACTTC	CASSQGGEPREQYF
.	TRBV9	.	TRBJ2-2	TGTGCCAGCAGCGTAGAAAGCGGGTTGAACACCGGGGAGCTGTTTTTT	CASSVESGLNTGELFF